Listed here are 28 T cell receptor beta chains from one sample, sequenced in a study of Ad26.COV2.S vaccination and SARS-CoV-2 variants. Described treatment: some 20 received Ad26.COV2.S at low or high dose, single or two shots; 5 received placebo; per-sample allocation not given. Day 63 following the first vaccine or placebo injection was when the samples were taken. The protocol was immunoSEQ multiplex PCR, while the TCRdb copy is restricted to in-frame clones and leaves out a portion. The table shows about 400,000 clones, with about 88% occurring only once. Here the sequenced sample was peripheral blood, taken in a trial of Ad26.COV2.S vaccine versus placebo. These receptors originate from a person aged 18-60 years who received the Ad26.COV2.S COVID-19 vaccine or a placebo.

As DNA, the CDR3 is TGTGCCAGCAGCTTACTCCCGGGACGGTGGGTTGTTACGCAGTATTTT. Its protein is CASSLLPGRWVVTQYF. The rearrangement joins TRBV7-2 to TRBJ2-3; D might be TRBD1 or TRBD2, each matching 5 bases. The CDR3 extends over 16 amino acids. Germline V gene lookup returns CDR1 SGHTA and CDR2 FQGNSA. V lost 2 bases and J lost 8, with 20 bases in between. The complete variable domain, with remaining parts taken from reference TRBV7-2 and TRBJ2-3, reads GAGVSQSPSNKVTEKGKDVELRCDPISGHTALYWYRQSLGQGLEFLIYFQGNSAPDKSGLPSDRFSAERTGGSVSTLTIQRTQQEDSAVYLCASSLLPGRWVVTQYFGPGTRLTVL.

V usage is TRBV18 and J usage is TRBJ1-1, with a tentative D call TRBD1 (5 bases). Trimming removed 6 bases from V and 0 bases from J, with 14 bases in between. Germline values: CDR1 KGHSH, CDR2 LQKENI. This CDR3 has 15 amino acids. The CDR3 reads CASSDLRGMNTEAFF. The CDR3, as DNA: TGTGCCAGCTCCGACCTTAGGGGAATGAACACTGAAGCTTTCTTT.

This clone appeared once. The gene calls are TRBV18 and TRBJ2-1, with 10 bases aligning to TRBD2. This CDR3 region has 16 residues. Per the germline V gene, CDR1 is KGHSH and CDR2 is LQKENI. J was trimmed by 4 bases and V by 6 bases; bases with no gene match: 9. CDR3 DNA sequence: TGTGCCAGCTCCCCCCTTAGCGGGGGGACTTACAATGAGCAGTTCTTC. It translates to CASSPLSGGTYNEQFF.

The CDR3 nucleotides are TGTGCCAGCAGCTTAAACAGGGGGCCCAATCAGCCCCAGCATTTT. Translating it yields CASSLNRGPNQPQHF. V is TRBV7-8 and J is TRBJ1-5; 9 bases align to TRBD1. V was pared by 2 bases and J by 3 bases, with 2 bases of the junction left unmatched. The CDR3 is 15 residues long. Germline V gives CDR1 SGHVS, CDR2 FQNEAQ.

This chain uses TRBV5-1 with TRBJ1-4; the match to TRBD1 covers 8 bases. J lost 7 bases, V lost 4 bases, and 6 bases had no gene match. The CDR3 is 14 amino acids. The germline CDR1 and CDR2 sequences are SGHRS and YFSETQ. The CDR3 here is CASSTTGGAEKLFF. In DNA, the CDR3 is TGCGCCAGCAGCACTACAGGGGGAGCTGAAAAACTGTTTTTT.

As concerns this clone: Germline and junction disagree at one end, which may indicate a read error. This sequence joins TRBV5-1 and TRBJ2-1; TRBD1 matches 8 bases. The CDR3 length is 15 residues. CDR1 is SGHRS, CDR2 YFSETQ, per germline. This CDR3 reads CASSLGQAEEDEQFF. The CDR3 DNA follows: TGCGCCAGCAGTTTGGGACAGGCGGAGGAGGATGAGCAGTTCTTC.

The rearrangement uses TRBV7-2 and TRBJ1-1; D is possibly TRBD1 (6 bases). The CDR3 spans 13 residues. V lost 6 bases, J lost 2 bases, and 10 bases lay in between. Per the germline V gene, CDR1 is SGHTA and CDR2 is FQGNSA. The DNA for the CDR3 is TGTGCCAGCAGGCGACAGGCCAACACTGAAGCTTTCTTT. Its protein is CASRRQANTEAFF.

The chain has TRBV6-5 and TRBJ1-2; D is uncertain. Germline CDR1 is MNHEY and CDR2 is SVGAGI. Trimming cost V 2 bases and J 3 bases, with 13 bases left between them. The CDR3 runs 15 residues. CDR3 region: CASSYLLGRHYGYTF. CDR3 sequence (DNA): TGTGCCAGCAGTTACCTCCTTGGGCGTCACTATGGCTACACCTTC.

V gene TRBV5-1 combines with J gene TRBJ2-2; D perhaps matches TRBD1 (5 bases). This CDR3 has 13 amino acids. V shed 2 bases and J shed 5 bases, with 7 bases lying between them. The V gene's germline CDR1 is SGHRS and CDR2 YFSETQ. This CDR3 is CASSFQGTGELFF. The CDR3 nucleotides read TGCGCCAGCAGCTTTCAGGGAACCGGGGAGCTGTTTTTT.

The DNA of the CDR3 is TGTGCCAGCAGTGATTCAGGTGGTGGAAACACCATATATTTT. Its protein is CASSDSGGGNTIYF. V and J are TRBV6-1 and TRBJ1-3; D uncertain. The germline V and J ends were trimmed by 3 bases and 3 bases, with 9 bases remaining between them. The CDR3 is 14 amino acids. Germline CDR1 reads MNHNS; CDR2 reads SASEGT.

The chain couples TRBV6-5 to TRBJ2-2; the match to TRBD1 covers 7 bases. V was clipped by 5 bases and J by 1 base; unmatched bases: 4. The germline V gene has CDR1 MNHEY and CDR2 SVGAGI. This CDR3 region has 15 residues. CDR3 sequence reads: CASSMTGLNTGELFF. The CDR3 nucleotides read TGTGCCAGCAGTATGACAGGGCTGAACACCGGGGAGCTGTTTTTT.

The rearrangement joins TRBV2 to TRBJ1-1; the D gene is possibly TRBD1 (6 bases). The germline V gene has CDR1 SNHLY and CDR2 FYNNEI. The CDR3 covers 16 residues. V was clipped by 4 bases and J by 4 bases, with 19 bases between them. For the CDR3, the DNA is TGTGCCAGCAGTGGGTACACGACAACAGGGTTCACTGAAGCTTTCTTT. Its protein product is CASSGYTTTGFTEAFF.

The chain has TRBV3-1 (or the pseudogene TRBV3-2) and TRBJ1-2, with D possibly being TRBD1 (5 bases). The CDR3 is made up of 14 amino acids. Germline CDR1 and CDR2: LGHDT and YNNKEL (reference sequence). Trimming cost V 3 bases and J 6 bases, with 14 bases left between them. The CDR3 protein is CASSHPIDSHGYTF. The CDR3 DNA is TGTGCCAGCAGCCACCCAATCGACAGCCATGGCTACACCTTC.

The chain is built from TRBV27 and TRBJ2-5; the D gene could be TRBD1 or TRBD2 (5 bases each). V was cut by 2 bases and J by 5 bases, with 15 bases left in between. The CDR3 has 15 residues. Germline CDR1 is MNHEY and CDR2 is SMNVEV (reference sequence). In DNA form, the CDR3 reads TGTGCCAGCAGTTTAACAACAGGAGGCCAGGAGACCCAGTACTTC. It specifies CASSLTTGGQETQYF.

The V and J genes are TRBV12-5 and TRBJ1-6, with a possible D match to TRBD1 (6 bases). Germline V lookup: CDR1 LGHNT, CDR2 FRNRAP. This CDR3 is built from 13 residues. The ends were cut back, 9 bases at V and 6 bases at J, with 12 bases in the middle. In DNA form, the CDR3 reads TGTGCTAGCCAACAGGGTTCTAATTCACCCCTCCACTTT. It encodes CASQQGSNSPLHF.

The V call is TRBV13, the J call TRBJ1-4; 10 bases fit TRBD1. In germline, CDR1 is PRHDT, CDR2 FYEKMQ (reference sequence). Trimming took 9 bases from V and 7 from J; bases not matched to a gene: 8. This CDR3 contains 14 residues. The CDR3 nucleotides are TGTGCCAGTACCGCGGGACAGGGGTTTGAAAAACTGTTTTTT. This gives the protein CASTAGQGFEKLFF.

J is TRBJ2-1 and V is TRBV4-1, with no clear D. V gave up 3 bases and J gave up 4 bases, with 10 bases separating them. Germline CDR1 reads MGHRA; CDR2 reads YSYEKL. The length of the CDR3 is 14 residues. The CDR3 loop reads CASSHLRLYNEQFF. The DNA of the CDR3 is TGCGCCAGCAGCCATCTACGCCTGTACAATGAGCAGTTCTTC.

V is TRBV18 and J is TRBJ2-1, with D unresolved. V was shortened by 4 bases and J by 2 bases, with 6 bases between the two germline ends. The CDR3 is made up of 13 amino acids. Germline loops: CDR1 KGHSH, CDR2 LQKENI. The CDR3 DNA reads TGTGCCAGCTCACTAGCTCCCTACAATGAGCAGTTCTTC. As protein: CASSLAPYNEQFF.

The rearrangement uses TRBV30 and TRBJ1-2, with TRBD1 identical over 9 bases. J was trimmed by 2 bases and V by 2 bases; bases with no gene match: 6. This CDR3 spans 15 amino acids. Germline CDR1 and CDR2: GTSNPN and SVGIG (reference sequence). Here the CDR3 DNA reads TGTGCCTGGAGTCCCCCCGGGACAGGGAACTATGGCTACACCTTC. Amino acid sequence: CAWSPPGTGNYGYTF.

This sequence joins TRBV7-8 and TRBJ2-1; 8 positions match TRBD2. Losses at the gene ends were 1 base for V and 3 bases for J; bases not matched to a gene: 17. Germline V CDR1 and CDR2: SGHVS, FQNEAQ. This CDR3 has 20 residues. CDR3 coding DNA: TGTGCCAGCAGCTTAGGAAGAAGGACTAGCTCTGGGAGGGGCTACAATGAGCAGTTCTTC. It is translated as CASSLGRRTSSGRGYNEQFF.

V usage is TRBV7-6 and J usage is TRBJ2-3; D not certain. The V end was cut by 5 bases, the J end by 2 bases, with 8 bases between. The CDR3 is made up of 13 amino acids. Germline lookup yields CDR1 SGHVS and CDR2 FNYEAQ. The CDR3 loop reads CASSILNTDTQYF. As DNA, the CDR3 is TGTGCCAGCAGCATACTCAACACAGATACGCAGTATTTT.

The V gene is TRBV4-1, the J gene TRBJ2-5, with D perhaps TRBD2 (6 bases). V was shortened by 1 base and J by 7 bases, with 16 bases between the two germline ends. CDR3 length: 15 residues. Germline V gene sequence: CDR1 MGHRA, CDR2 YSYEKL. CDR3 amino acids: CASSQGGWGEVTQYF. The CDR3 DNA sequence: TGCGCCAGCAGCCAAGGAGGGTGGGGGGAGGTGACCCAGTACTTC.

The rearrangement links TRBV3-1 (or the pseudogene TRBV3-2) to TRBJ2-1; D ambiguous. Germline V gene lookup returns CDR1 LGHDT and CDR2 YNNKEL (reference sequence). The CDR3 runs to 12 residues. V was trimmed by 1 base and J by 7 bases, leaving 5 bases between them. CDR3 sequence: CASSQARNEQFF. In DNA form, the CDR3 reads TGTGCCAGCAGCCAAGCTAGAAATGAGCAGTTCTTC.

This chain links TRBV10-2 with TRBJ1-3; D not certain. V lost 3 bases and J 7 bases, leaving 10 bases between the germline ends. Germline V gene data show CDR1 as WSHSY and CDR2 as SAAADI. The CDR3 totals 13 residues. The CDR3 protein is CASSDPVWNTIYF. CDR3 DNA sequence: TGCGCCAGCAGTGACCCGGTATGGAACACCATATATTTT.

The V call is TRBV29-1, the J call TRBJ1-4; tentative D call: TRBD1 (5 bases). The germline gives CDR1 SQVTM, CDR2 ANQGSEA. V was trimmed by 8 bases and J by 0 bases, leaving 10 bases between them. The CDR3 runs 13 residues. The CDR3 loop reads CSTRDSTNEKLFF. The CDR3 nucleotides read TGCAGCACCCGGGACTCAACTAATGAAAAACTGTTTTTT.

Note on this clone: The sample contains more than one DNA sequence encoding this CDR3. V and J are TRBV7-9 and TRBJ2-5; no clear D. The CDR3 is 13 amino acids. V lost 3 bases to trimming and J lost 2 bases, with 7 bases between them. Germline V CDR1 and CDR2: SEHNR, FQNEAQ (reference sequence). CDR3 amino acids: CASSLDTQETQYF. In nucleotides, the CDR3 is TGTGCCAGCAGCTTGGATACGCAAGAGACCCAGTACTTC.

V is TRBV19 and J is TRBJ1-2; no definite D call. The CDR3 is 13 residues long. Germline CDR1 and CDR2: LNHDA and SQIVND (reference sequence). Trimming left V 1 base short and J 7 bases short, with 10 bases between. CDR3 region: CASSIGRQFGYTF. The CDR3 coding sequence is TGTGCCAGTAGTATAGGTCGGCAGTTTGGCTACACCTTC.

Here the CDR3 reads CASSVGGPSSYNSPLHF. The CDR3 nucleotides read TGTGCCAGCAGCGTAGGCGGCCCGAGCTCCTATAATTCACCCCTCCACTTT. The rearrangement joins TRBV9 to TRBJ1-6, with D hard to call. There are 17 residues in the CDR3. V lost 0 bases, J lost 0 bases, and 10 bases lay in between. Germline V gene sequence: CDR1 SGDLS, CDR2 YYNGEE. Using reference TRBV9 and TRBJ1-6 for the parts outside the CDR3, the full variable domain is DSGVTQTPKHLITATGQRVTLRCSPRSGDLSVYWYQQSLDQGLQFLIQYYNGEERAKGNILERFSAQQFPDLHSELNLSSLELGDSALYFCASSVGGPSSYNSPLHFGNGTRLTVT.